The 23 T cell receptor beta chains reported below all come from one sample, sequenced in a study of blood T cell repertoires in COVID-19 (dated by TCRdb to 2020 to 2022). Library generation was performed with the immunoSEQ multiplex PCR assay. This is the immuneACCESS table as TCRdb keeps it, with only in-frame sequences that have V and J called. A part of the clones is gone; compared with another copy, unresolved V genes explain less than half, and the rest is unexplained. The sample contains about 140,000 clones, 60% to 85% of them found a single time. The ten largest clones take up around a sixth of the sample. The sample was peripheral blood. The source of these receptors is a man aged 45-65 years with acute or convalescent COVID-19.

The chain couples TRBV11-2 to TRBJ1-3; 7 nucleotides match TRBD1. J lost 0 bases, V lost 7 bases, and 12 bases had no gene match. The CDR3 is made up of 17 amino acids. CDR1 and CDR2 from the germline V gene are SGHAT and FQNNGV. The CDR3 sequence is CASNQDREMSSGNTIYF. CDR3 nucleotide sequence: TGTGCCAGCAACCAAGACAGGGAAATGAGCTCTGGAAACACCATATATTTT.

The chain combines TRBV7-2 with TRBJ1-1; D perhaps matches TRBD1 (6 bases). The CDR3 is made up of 15 amino acids. Trimming shortened V by 5 bases and J by 1 base, and 14 bases separated the two germline ends. The germline CDR1 and CDR2 sequences are SGHTA and FQGNSA. DNA for the CDR3: TGTGCCAGCAGCACGACAGGACGGAAGAACACTGAAGCTTTCTTT. It yields the protein CASSTTGRKNTEAFF.

The CDR3 DNA reads TGTGCCAGCAGTGAGTCAGGGGTGACTGAAGCTTTCTTT. This encodes CASSESGVTEAFF. The V gene is TRBV2, the J gene TRBJ1-1, with D possibly being TRBD1 (6 bases). Germline assignment: CDR1 SNHLY and CDR2 FYNNEI. This CDR3 spans 13 amino acids. V lost 3 bases and J 5 bases, leaving 10 bases between the germline ends.

This clone was observed a single time. This rearrangement joins TRBV20-1 to TRBJ1-2; D is uncertain. V lost 6 bases to trimming and J lost 5 bases, with 10 bases between them. There are 11 residues in the CDR3. Germline CDR1 and CDR2: DFQATT and SNEGSKA (reference sequence). The CDR3 loop reads CSAPSVYGYTF. CDR3 nucleotide sequence: TGCAGTGCCCCGTCGGTATATGGCTACACCTTC.

There are a few counts of this clone. The chain has TRBV5-1 and TRBJ1-1, with D maybe TRBD1 (5 bases). The CDR3 runs 15 residues. CDR1 SGHRS and CDR2 YFSETQ come from the germline V gene. V lost 0 bases and J 3 bases, leaving 12 bases between the germline ends. In nucleotides, the CDR3 is TGCGCCAGCAGCTTGGATGTGGGGCTTTACACTGAAGCTTTCTTT. It translates to CASSLDVGLYTEAFF.

In this sample, this clone turned up a few times. The CDR3 reads CAWSARNRGQGGTEAFF. CDR3 nucleotides: TGTGCCTGGAGTGCCCGGAACCGTGGACAGGGTGGGACTGAAGCTTTCTTT. This chain links TRBV30 with TRBJ1-1; 8 nucleotides align to TRBD1. Germline V gives CDR1 GTSNPN, CDR2 SVGIG (reference sequence). Trimming at V came to 1 base and at J to 5 bases, leaving 15 bases not matched to a gene. This CDR3 has 17 amino acids.

The chain joins TRBV3-1 (or the pseudogene TRBV3-2) to TRBJ1-1; TRBD1 might be the D (6 bases). The CDR3 totals 14 residues. The germline V gene encodes CDR1 LGHDT and CDR2 YNNKEL (reference sequence). The V end lost 4 bases, the J end lost 3 bases, and 12 bases lay between the germline ends. The CDR3 region has the DNA TGTGCCAGCAGCCGACAGGTTGGGGACACTGAAGCTTTCTTT. It is translated as CASSRQVGDTEAFF.

In nucleotides, the CDR3 is TGTGCCAGCAGCCCCTCGCCGAGCGATAATTCACCCCTCCACTTT. Its translation: CASSPSPSDNSPLHF. The rearrangement uses TRBV9 and TRBJ1-6; D gene unclear. Trimming stripped 4 bases from V and 5 bases from J, with 13 bases between. Per the germline V gene, CDR1 is SGDLS and CDR2 is YYNGEE. This CDR3 contains 15 residues. The variable domain in full, with the rest retrieved from reference TRBV9 and TRBJ1-6, is DSGVTQTPKHLITATGQRVTLRCSPRSGDLSVYWYQQSLDQGLQFLIQYYNGEERAKGNILERFSAQQFPDLHSELNLSSLELGDSALYFCASSPSPSDNSPLHFGNGTRLTVT.

The J gene is TRBJ2-3, the V gene TRBV2; TRBD2 matches 7 bases. CDR3 size: 15 residues. CDR1 is SNHLY, CDR2 FYNNEI, per germline. V gave up 2 bases and J gave up 5 bases; unmatched junction bases: 7. CDR3 protein: CASSETTIAGDTQYF. CDR3 nucleotides: TGTGCCAGCAGTGAAACGACAATAGCGGGAGATACGCAGTATTTT. Full variable domain (outside the CDR3, taken from reference TRBV2 and TRBJ2-3): EPEVTQTPSHQVTQMGQEVILRCVPISNHLYFYWYRQILGQKVEFLVSFYNNEISEKSEIFDDQFSVERPDGSNFTLKIRSTKLEDSAMYFCASSETTIAGDTQYFGPGTRLTVL.

J is TRBJ2-5 and V is TRBV11-2, with 8 bases lining up with TRBD1. The CDR3 covers 14 residues. Germline CDR1 is SGHAT and CDR2 is FQNNGV. The trim removed 2 bases at V and 7 bases at J, leaving 6 bases unmatched. CDR3 bases: TGTGCCAGCAGCTTACTCGCAGGGGGCCGGACCCAGTACTTC. Its translation: CASSLLAGGRTQYF.

V gene TRBV15 combines with J gene TRBJ2-3; 10 bases map to TRBD2. This CDR3 comprises 14 residues. CDR1 is LNHNV, CDR2 YYDKDF, per germline (reference sequence). V dropped 8 bases and J dropped 3; count of bases not matched to a gene: 5. The CDR3 sequence is CATQRGGQTDTQYF. In DNA, the CDR3 is TGTGCCACCCAGCGGGGGGGCCAAACAGATACGCAGTATTTT.

V gene TRBV7-2 combines with J gene TRBJ1-6; 11 positions match TRBD1. The CDR3 has 15 amino acids. The V gene end was trimmed by 1 base and the J gene end by 10 bases; junction bases not matched to a gene: 3. Germline-derived CDR1 and CDR2 are SGHTA and FQGNSA. CDR3 nucleotides: TGTGCCAGCAGCTTAGGGGACAGGGGGGTGTCACCCCTCCACTTT. Translation gives CASSLGDRGVSPLHF.

The rearrangement joins TRBV7-3 to TRBJ2-3; weak D call: TRBD1 (6 bases). The germline V gene encodes CDR1 SGHTA and CDR2 FQGTGA. V lost 5 bases, J lost 2 bases, and 14 bases lay in between. This CDR3 is built from 15 residues. The CDR3 reads CASSAGAGLTDTQYF. The CDR3 region has the DNA TGTGCCAGCAGCGCAGGGGCGGGCCTCACAGATACGCAGTATTTT.

CDR3 in DNA: TGTGCCAGCAGCCCCTCCGACAGACCGACGGCTGGAAAACTGTTTTTT. Its translation is CASSPSDRPTAGKLFF. The chain combines TRBV12-1 with TRBJ1-4; the D call of TRBD1 is as the table states it, not checked on the DNA. TRBV12-1 is shown as a pseudogene. CDR3 length: 16 amino acids.

This clone was seen only once. This rearrangement joins TRBV4-2 to TRBJ2-4; the D gene is possibly TRBD2 (5 bases). Trimming took off 0 bases at V and 1 base at J, with 10 bases between the two ends. The CDR3 is 16 residues long. Germline CDR1 LGHNA, CDR2 YNFKEQ. CDR3 residues: CASSQELGLAKNIQYF. The CDR3 DNA is TGTGCCAGCAGCCAAGAACTAGGGCTTGCCAAAAACATTCAGTACTTC.

This clone was recorded only once. This chain joins TRBV6-5 and TRBJ1-6; D ambiguous. The CDR3 covers 16 residues. CDR1 and CDR2 (germline): MNHEY, SVGAGI. The V and J ends lost 2 bases and 0 bases respectively, with 8 bases between them. In DNA, the CDR3 is TGTGCCAGCAGTTACGGCGGTCTCTCCTATAATTCACCCCTCCACTTT. It specifies CASSYGGLSYNSPLHF.

The chain combines TRBV6-2 or TRBV6-3 with TRBJ2-5, with 7 bases that match TRBD1. The CDR3 sequence is 15 residues long. V lost 2 bases and J lost 5; bases outside the gene matches: 8. The germline CDR1 and CDR2 sequences are MNHEY and SVGEGT. Here the CDR3 reads CASSYGGQKEETQYF. In nucleotides, the CDR3 is TGTGCCAGCAGTTACGGGGGACAGAAAGAGGAGACCCAGTACTTC.

The CDR3 coding sequence is TGTGCCAGCAGTGAAGCAGGGGTTCAGCCCCAGCATTTT. Translating gives CASSEAGVQPQHF. The chain couples TRBV6-1 to TRBJ1-5; TRBD1 is a possible D gene (5 bases). Germline CDR1 and CDR2: MNHNS and SASEGT. V was clipped by 0 bases and J by 6 bases, with 6 bases between them. The CDR3 covers 13 residues.

The CDR3 nucleotides read TGTGCCAGCAGCCCGCCGACAGGGGCGGCCTCTGGGGCCAACGTCCTGACTTTC. It codes for CASSPPTGAASGANVLTF. The chain couples TRBV3-1 (or the pseudogene TRBV3-2) to TRBJ2-6, with TRBD1 matching 8 bases. This CDR3 comprises 18 residues. Germline V gives CDR1 LGHDT, CDR2 YNNKEL (reference sequence). The trim removed 4 bases at V and 0 bases at J, leaving 8 bases unmatched.

The CDR3 sequence is CASRPGQGKGYTF. In DNA, the CDR3 is TGTGCCAGCAGGCCCGGACAGGGGAAAGGCTACACCTTC. The genes are TRBV28 and TRBJ1-2, with 9 bases lining up with TRBD1. V lost 6 bases to trimming and J lost 8 bases; unmatched junction nucleotides: 7. The CDR3 sequence is 13 residues long. Germline V CDR1 and CDR2: MDHEN, SYDVKM.

This clone was seen a handful of times. The J gene is TRBJ1-2, the V gene TRBV6-1, with D tentatively TRBD1 (5 bases). The CDR3 is 15 residues long. V lost 3 bases, J lost 6 bases, and 17 bases lay in between. Looked up from germline, CDR1 is MNHNS and CDR2 is SASEGT. The CDR3: CASSEGQGPLHGYTF. The CDR3 DNA reads as TGTGCCAGCAGTGAGGGGCAGGGTCCGTTGCATGGCTACACCTTC.

The chain employs TRBV10-3 and TRBJ1-6; D unclear. This CDR3 has 13 amino acids. The germline CDR1 and CDR2 sequences are ENHRY and SYGVKD. Trimming shortened V by 2 bases and J by 6 bases, and 5 bases separated the two germline ends. In DNA, the CDR3 is TGTGCCATCAGTGAGGGAGTTAATTCACCCCTCCACTTT. Translation gives CAISEGVNSPLHF.

The chain couples TRBV28 to TRBJ2-1; 9 bases match TRBD2. The CDR3 extends over 15 amino acids. The V gene end was trimmed by 6 bases and the J gene end by 9 bases; junction bases not matched to a gene: 12. CDR1 MDHEN and CDR2 SYDVKM come from the germline V gene. CDR3 residues: CASRRGGGSFTEQFF. DNA for the CDR3: TGTGCCAGCAGGCGGGGGGGCGGATCTTTTACTGAGCAGTTCTTC.